The rows below give T cell receptor beta chains drawn from one sample of a study of response to subunit inactivated influenza vaccine. TCRdb re-analysed the RT-PCR reads in MiXCR, keeping a single row per CDR3 protein. The sample records about 780,000 distinct CDR3 sequences, 15% to 20% being singletons. Source: PBMCs from blood, taken 4 to 6 days after vaccination. These receptors all come from a middle-aged man who received an inactivated influenza vaccine. Each CDR3 is given with its conserved first and last residue. The D gene is left open where the match is weak. Size is stated for part of the rows, as once, few or many counts, or as a class when the clone is expanded.

>TRBV12-3/TRBV12-4|-|TRBJ2-3|many
TGTGCCAGCAGATGGGGCTCTGTGAATACGCAGTATTTT
CASRWGSVNTQYF
>TRBV24-1|-|TRBJ2-1|-
TGTGCCACCAGTGATTGGCACAGCAGAATGAATGAGCAGTTCTTC
CATSDWHSRMNEQFF
>TRBV11-2|-|TRBJ2-7|many
TGTGCCAGCAGCCCATTCTCCCGAGGGTCCTCCTACGAGCAGTACTTC
CASSPFSRGSSYEQYF
>TRBV12-3/TRBV12-4|TRBD1|TRBJ2-1|many
TGTGCCAGCAGTATTTCCGGGACAGGGGGCTACGAGCAGTTCTTC
CASSISGTGGYEQFF
>TRBV19|TRBD1|TRBJ2-7|-
TGTGCCAGTAGCCGCACCAGCTCCGGGACAGCATCCTACGAGCAGTACTTC
CASSRTSSGTASYEQYF
>TRBV12-3/TRBV12-4|TRBD2|TRBJ2-7|-
TGTGCCAGCAGTGGCTCGGGGGGGTCCTACGAGCAGTACTTC
CASSGSGGSYEQYF
>TRBV12-3/TRBV12-4|TRBD2|TRBJ2-5|-
TGTGCCAGCACCGATTGGGAGGGTAGGGAGACCCAGTACTTC
CASTDWEGRETQYF
>TRBV7-9|TRBD1|TRBJ2-5|-
TGTGCCAGCAGCTTGGGGGTCGACAGGGTTGAGACCCAGTACTTC
CASSLGVDRVETQYF
>TRBV12-3/TRBV12-4|-|TRBJ1-4|-
TGTGCCAGCAGTCCAGCTCACGGGTTGGACGAAAAACTGTTTTTT
CASSPAHGLDEKLFF
>TRBV5-1|-|TRBJ2-3|many
TGCGCCAGCAGCTTAAGACAGGCAACAGATACGCAGTATTTT
CASSLRQATDTQYF
>TRBV6-1|-|TRBJ2-5|few
TGTGCCAGCAGTGATGAGACCCAGTACTTC
CASSDETQYF
>TRBV20-1|TRBD2|TRBJ2-5|-
TGCAGTGCTAATAGCGGGCAAGAGACCCAGTACTTC
CSANSGQETQYF